The clone carrying this TCR beta chain was observed many times. The antigen is unknown. MiXCR, run by TCRdb on the RT-PCR reads, gives a single entry per CDR3 protein. The sample includes around 490,000 distinct CDR3 sequences, under 9% seen only once; the top ten take roughly 13%. This record comes from a study of response to subunit inactivated influenza vaccine. General study results and limits: T cells newly recruited by each seasonal influenza vaccination are few, the authors suggested.

Germline V gene sequence: CDR1 DFQATT, CDR2 SNEGSKA (reference sequence). This CDR3 has 12 residues. V was shortened by 0 bases and J by 6 bases, with 9 bases between the two germline ends. This clonotype was obtained from a man between 50 and 69 years old who received an inactivated influenza vaccine. This chain connects TRBV20-1 to TRBJ2-7; D gene uncertain. The source was PBMCs from blood, collected around 25 months after vaccination. CDR3 amino acids: CSARDLWTEQYF. The DNA for the CDR3 is TGCAGTGCTAGAGATCTCTGGACCGAGCAGTACTTC.